The 17 T cell receptor beta chains presented below share a single source sample, sequenced in a study of patients and donors after allogeneic stem cell transplantation. TCRdb reprocessed the RT-PCR reads with MiXCR, giving one entry per CDR3 protein. The table records roughly 200,000 distinct CDR3 sequences, roughly 38% of them present only once. Sequences were obtained from blood, either unsorted or a sorted T cell fraction (not recorded which). The receptors come from a human donor who was either an allogeneic HSCT recipient or a stem cell or donor lymphocyte infusion donor (not recorded which). It is not recorded whose cells these are; they may come from a transplant donor.

The rearrangement uses TRBV20-1 and TRBJ2-1, with a weak D call TRBD2 (6 bases). This CDR3 has 13 amino acids. Trimming shortened V by 5 bases and J by 5 bases, and 13 bases separated the two germline ends. The germline V gene encodes CDR1 DFQATT and CDR2 SNEGSKA (reference sequence). The CDR3 DNA reads TGCAGTGCTGAGGTCGGGAGAGACAATGAGCAGTTCTTC. It encodes CSAEVGRDNEQFF.

The table lists this clonotype with a few counts. The V and J genes are TRBV20-1 and TRBJ2-1; no clear D gene. The germline V and J ends were trimmed by 7 bases and 3 bases, with 10 bases remaining between them. The CDR3 has 12 amino acids. CDR1 is DFQATT, CDR2 SNEGSKA, per germline (reference sequence). The CDR3 loop is CSVGDYYNEQFF. The CDR3 nucleotides read TGCAGTGTGGGTGATTACTACAATGAGCAGTTCTTC.

This clonotype came up once. The chain links TRBV15 to TRBJ2-4, with unresolved D. The CDR3 extends over 15 amino acids. Trimming took 0 bases from V and 0 from J, leaving 6 bases between them. Looked up from germline, CDR1 is LNHNV and CDR2 is YYDKDF (reference sequence). Here the CDR3 DNA reads TGTGCCACCAGCAGAGATTGGCTAGCCAAAAACATTCAGTACTTC. Protein product: CATSRDWLAKNIQYF.

The J gene is TRBJ1-5, the V gene TRBV12-3 or TRBV12-4, with D possibly matching TRBD1 (5 bases). The CDR3 totals 11 residues. The germline V and J ends were trimmed by 4 bases and 15 bases, with 13 bases remaining between them. CDR3 residues: CASSSGGLRHF. The CDR3 coding sequence is TGTGCCAGCAGTTCCGGGGGGTTGCGGCATTTT.

The chain carries TRBV7-3 and TRBJ2-2, with D unclear. From germline, CDR1 is SGHTA and CDR2 FQGTGA. The CDR3 is made up of 13 amino acids. V lost 1 base and J 5 bases, leaving 5 bases between the germline ends. CDR3 sequence: CASSLSRTGELFF. In DNA form, the CDR3 reads TGTGCCAGCAGCTTAAGTCGAACCGGGGAGCTGTTTTTT.

This chain connects TRBV12-3 or TRBV12-4 to TRBJ1-1; possible D gene TRBD1, 6 bases. V lost 4 bases to trimming and J lost 9 bases, with 12 bases between them. This CDR3 spans 12 amino acids. The CDR3 loop reads CASSSRDIQAFF. The CDR3 nucleotides read TGTGCCAGCAGTTCCAGGGACATACAAGCTTTCTTT.

This clonotype was found a few times. The chain links TRBV10-3 to TRBJ1-2, with 9 positions matching TRBD1. Trimming cost V 2 bases and J 7 bases; bases outside gene matches: 8. CDR3 length: 15 amino acids. Germline V gene lookup returns CDR1 ENHRY and CDR2 SYGVKD. The CDR3, as DNA: TGTGCCATCAGTGAGACCGGGACAGGGCTGGTTGGCTACACCTTC. Protein sequence: CAISETGTGLVGYTF.

Only a few counts were recorded for this clonotype. The gene calls are TRBV2 and TRBJ2-7; D is undetermined. The CDR3 runs 11 residues. Trimming shortened V by 7 bases and J by 3 bases, and 7 bases separated the two germline ends. Germline loops: CDR1 SNHLY, CDR2 FYNNEI. The CDR3: CASTSGYEQYF. The CDR3 DNA reads TGTGCCAGCACCTCAGGCTACGAGCAGTACTTC.

The chain uses TRBV5-1 and TRBJ2-2, with D uncertain. V lost 5 bases, J lost 5 bases, and 4 bases lay in between. The germline V gene encodes CDR1 SGHRS and CDR2 YFSETQ. The CDR3 extends over 11 amino acids. CDR3 loop: CASRETGELFF. In DNA form, the CDR3 reads TGCGCCAGCAGGGAGACCGGGGAGCTGTTTTTT. Full variable domain (remainder filled in from reference TRBV5-1 and TRBJ2-2): KAGVTQTPRYLIKTRGQQVTLSCSPISGHRSVSWYQQTPGQGLQFLFEYFSETQRNKGNFPGRFSGRQFSNSRSEMNVSTLELGDSALYLCASRETGELFFGEGSRLTVL.

The V gene is TRBV3-1, the J gene TRBJ1-5; D unresolved. CDR1 is LGHDT and CDR2 is YNNKEL in the germline V gene (reference sequence). The CDR3 spans 15 residues. V lost 4 bases and J 0 bases, leaving 10 bases between the germline ends. The CDR3 is CASSPQWNSNQPQHF. The CDR3 DNA reads TGTGCCAGCAGCCCCCAGTGGAATAGCAATCAGCCCCAGCATTTT.

The chain has TRBV27 and TRBJ2-4, with no clear D. Trimming took off 5 bases at V and 8 bases at J, with 22 bases between the two ends. CDR3 length: 16 residues. Germline CDR1 is MNHEY and CDR2 is SMNVEV (reference sequence). Written as DNA, the CDR3 is TGTGCCAGCAGTCTCACAACCGGGCCTAAAGGGTACATTCAGTACTTC. Encoded protein: CASSLTTGPKGYIQYF.

This clonotype was seen only a few times. The J gene is TRBJ1-1, the V gene TRBV7-9, with a weak D call TRBD1 (5 bases). Germline V CDR1 and CDR2: SEHNR, FQNEAQ (reference sequence). The CDR3 is 12 residues long. Trimming took 8 bases from V and 1 from J, leaving 8 bases between them. In DNA form, the CDR3 reads TGTGCCAGCCTGACAGCGAACACTGAAGCTTTCTTT. As protein: CASLTANTEAFF.

The rearrangement links TRBV27 to TRBJ1-1; 8 bases map to TRBD1. Trimming cost V 5 bases and J 9 bases; bases outside gene matches: 5. Looked up from germline, CDR1 is MNHEY and CDR2 is SMNVEV (reference sequence). The CDR3 length is 12 residues. The CDR3 here is CASSRTGHKAFF. As DNA, the CDR3 is TGTGCCAGCAGTAGGACAGGGCATAAAGCTTTCTTT.

The chain employs TRBV7-8 and TRBJ1-3; D is unclear. The CDR3 runs 15 residues. Trimming shortened V by 4 bases and J by 5 bases, and 15 bases separated the two germline ends. Looked up from germline, CDR1 is SGHVS and CDR2 is FQNEAQ. CDR3 coding DNA: TGTGCCAGCAGCTCCCTGACGGCCATCCGAAACACCATATATTTT. Translated: CASSSLTAIRNTIYF.

The chain combines TRBV18 with TRBJ1-2; D ambiguous. Germline V gives CDR1 KGHSH, CDR2 LQKENI. The germline V and J ends were trimmed by 3 bases and 1 base, with 18 bases remaining between them. The CDR3 spans 17 residues. CDR3 DNA: TGTGCCAGCTCACCCGGGAGTCCCGCGACCATTAACTATGGCTACACCTTC. This encodes CASSPGSPATINYGYTF.

This clonotype has a handful of counts. The genes are TRBV5-6 and TRBJ2-5; the D gene is possibly TRBD2 (6 bases). From germline, CDR1 is SGHDT and CDR2 YYEEEE. The CDR3 covers 16 residues. The germline V and J ends were trimmed by 1 base and 3 bases, with 16 bases remaining between them. The CDR3 DNA follows: TGTGCCAGCAGCTTGTCATCGGGACTGCAAGAAGAGACCCAGTACTTC. This gives the protein CASSLSSGLQEETQYF.

The rearrangement uses TRBV18 and TRBJ1-2; no reliable D call. The V end lost 6 bases, the J end lost 4 bases, and 15 bases lay between the germline ends. Germline V gives CDR1 KGHSH, CDR2 LQKENI. The CDR3 is 14 residues long. CDR3 sequence reads: CASSGEEGVYGYTF. The CDR3 bases are TGTGCCAGCTCCGGGGAGGAGGGAGTCTATGGCTACACCTTC.